Each of the 7 T cell receptor beta chains below was sequenced from the same sample in a study of tumor-infiltrating lymphocytes in primary liver carcinoma. For each extraction, RNA and DNA were obtained together from approximately 20-30 mg of unsorted bulk tissue. The template, around 520 ng total RNA, yielded TCR beta cDNA made with a constant-region primer. Three nested multiplex PCR rounds, a slightly modified ARM-PCR, produced the libraries for TCR beta. TRBV1-TRBV30 forward and Cbeta reverse primers drove the first two roughly 10-cycle rounds. TCRdb re-derived calls from the multiplex PCR reads in MiXCR, one entry per CDR3 protein. The data hold 150,000 to 200,000 distinct CDR3 sequences, with around 85% observed a single time. Sequenced sample: tumor tissue from primary liver carcinoma. The receptors were gathered from a man in his forties with primary liver carcinoma and hepatitis B virus infection.

The DNA for the CDR3 is TGTGCCAGCAGTGCCACAGGGGGGCTCGGCAAAAACGCTCAGTACTTC. Protein sequence: CASSATGGLGKNAQYF. The chain recombines TRBV6-1 with TRBJ2-4; TRBD1 matches 8 bases. Per germline, CDR1 MNHNS and CDR2 SASEGT. V lost 4 bases, J lost 12 bases, and 17 bases stayed unmatched. The CDR3 contains 16 residues.

For this clonotype: Because the CDR3 is missing its conserved closing phenylalanine or tryptophan, this is likely a read error. The chain has TRBV6-6 and TRBJ2-7; D remains unclear. The CDR3 is 14 amino acids. CDR1 and CDR2 from the germline V gene are MNHNY and SVGAGI (reference sequence). With 8 bases removed from V and 0 bases from J, the gap between germline ends came to 14 bases. CDR3 residues: CASFRDTLSYEQYL. Here the CDR3 DNA reads TGTGCCAGCTTTCGAGACACCCTCTCCTACGAGCAGTACCTC.

To note about this clonotype: At one boundary the junction diverges from the germline segment, which might be a read error. The chain recombines TRBV6-6 with TRBJ1-6; D remains ambiguous. The CDR3 loop spans 13 amino acids. Germline V gene lookup returns CDR1 MNHNY and CDR2 SVGAGI (reference sequence). The CDR3 protein is CVSSPKPNSPLHF. The CDR3 region has the DNA TGTGTCAGCAGCCCTAAGCCGAATTCACCACTCCACTTT.

In the case of this clonotype: At one end, the junction sequence differs from germline, possibly due to a read error. V gene TRBV29-1 combines with J gene TRBJ1-2; possibly TRBD1 for D (6 bases). CDR1 is SQVTM, CDR2 ANQGSEA, per germline. The CDR3 is 14 residues long. CDR3 sequence (DNA): TGCAGCGTTGTCCAAAGGGGGTCAGGGCCTGGCTATACCTTC. It is translated as CSVVQRGSGPGYTF.

With respect to this clonotype: This may arise from a read error, as a much more abundant clone is one base away. The chain couples TRBV12-3 or TRBV12-4 to TRBJ2-7; the D call may be TRBD1 or TRBD2 (7 bases each). The V end lost 4 bases, the J end lost 9 bases, and 22 bases lay between the germline ends. CDR3 size: 15 residues. DNA for the CDR3: TGTGCCAGCAGTTCACGTCAGACAGGGAGGGGCGGGCAGTACTTC. Translation: CASSSRQTGRGGQYF.

Notes on this clonotype: Since the CDR3 does not end with the conserved phenylalanine or tryptophan, this likely comes from a read error. V and J are TRBV6-6 and TRBJ2-1; 9 bases are shared with TRBD2. This CDR3 has 16 residues. Germline V gene data show CDR1 as MNHNY and CDR2 as SVGAGI (reference sequence). In nucleotides, the CDR3 is TGTGCCAGCAGTCCGACCACAGCGGGAGGCGGCAATCAGCAGTTCTTA. As protein: CASSPTTAGGGNQQFL.

With respect to this clonotype: A much more abundant neighbour one base away suggests this may be a read error. V usage is TRBV7-9 and J usage is TRBJ2-7; 8 positions match TRBD1. CDR3 size: 14 residues. The ends lost 5 bases at V and 6 bases at J; junction bases unmatched: 9. Germline CDR1 reads SEHNR; CDR2 reads FQNEAQ (reference sequence). Here the CDR3 reads CASSTGQGSSEQYF. CDR3 bases: TGTGCCAGCAGCACCGGACAGGGTTCGAGCGAGCAGTACTTC. Full variable domain (missing parts from reference TRBV7-9 and TRBJ2-7): DTGVSQNPRHKITKRGQNVTFRCDPISEHNRLYWYRQTLGQGPEFLTYFQNEAQLEKSRLLSDRFSAERPKGSFSTLEIQRTEQGDSAMYLCASSTGQGSSEQYFGPGTRLTVT.